Presented here are 28 T cell receptor beta chains from one specimen sequenced in a study of T cell repertoires in cytomegalovirus infection. These TCRs' antigens remain unknown. TCRdb ran MiXCR on the reads and lists one entry per CDR3 protein. This repertoire shows about 830,000 distinct CDR3 sequences, approximately 32% found once; its top ten account for over 10%. The source material was cultured CD8+ T cells from PBMCs, sampled from culture after CMV antigen stimulation. All receptors come from a human donor in good health (CMV status not recorded). Some clones in this sample may be carry-over from other donors' samples.

This clonotype was seen at least ten times. The chain recombines TRBV7-6 with TRBJ2-2, with TRBD2 identical over 12 bases. V trimming: 3 bases; J trimming: 6 bases; junction bases outside the gene matches: 5. The CDR3 totals 16 residues. Germline CDR1 SGHVS, CDR2 FNYEAQ. In DNA, the CDR3 is TGTGCCAGCAGCTTCCGACTAGCGGGGGTCTCCGGGGAGCTGTTTTTT. It specifies CASSFRLAGVSGELFF.

This clonotype came up once. CDR3 in DNA: TGTGCCAGCACCCGGGACAGCGGATATGCAACTAATGAAAAACTGTTTTTT. Translation gives CASTRDSGYATNEKLFF. This chain links TRBV2 with TRBJ1-4; 7 bases line up with TRBD1. The length of the CDR3 is 17 residues. Germline loops: CDR1 SNHLY, CDR2 FYNNEI. The V and J ends lost 7 bases and 0 bases, in that order; junction bases with no gene match: 11.

This clonotype has ten or more counts. The rearrangement joins TRBV7-8 to TRBJ1-4, with no clear D. This CDR3 has 19 amino acids. The germline V gene encodes CDR1 SGHVS and CDR2 FQNEAQ. Trimming stripped 1 base from V and 0 bases from J, with 18 bases between. In nucleotides, the CDR3 is TGTGCCAGCAGCTTAGGAGGTTGGCAGGAGGTTGCAACTAATGAAAAACTGTTTTTT. As protein: CASSLGGWQEVATNEKLFF.

The chain links TRBV23-1 to TRBJ1-6, with TRBD1 matching 10 bases. TRBV23-1 is treated as an ORF (open reading frame) with a function not yet certain. The ends lost 4 bases at V and 11 bases at J; junction bases unmatched: 17. The length of the CDR3 is 18 residues. This CDR3 is CASSPKDRGNRERTPLHF. The CDR3 DNA follows: TGCGCCAGCAGTCCTAAGGACAGGGGGAACCGCGAGAGGACACCCCTCCACTTT.

The chain uses TRBV12-3 or TRBV12-4 and TRBJ2-1; D may be TRBD2 (5 bases). Trimming cost V 3 bases and J 7 bases, with 13 bases left between them. This CDR3 has 14 amino acids. The CDR3 bases are TGTGCCAGCAGTTTTGTGGAGGCCGGGAATGAGCAGTTCTTC. Translating it yields CASSFVEAGNEQFF.

This chain joins TRBV12-3 or TRBV12-4 and TRBJ1-3; D gene unclear. Deletions cut 8 bases from V and 0 bases from J, with 14 bases between. The CDR3 contains 15 residues. CDR3: CASLLGVDSGNTIYF. As DNA, the CDR3 is TGTGCCAGCCTCCTTGGGGTCGACTCTGGAAACACCATATATTTT.

The chain links TRBV27 to TRBJ2-1, with 7 bases matching TRBD2. The V gene's germline CDR1 is MNHEY and CDR2 SMNVEV (reference sequence). This CDR3 is built from 14 residues. V shed 3 bases and J 5 bases; nucleotides not matched to a gene: 4. CDR3 bases: TGTGCCAGCAGTTTCCGGGGGGATCACAATGAGCAGTTCTTC. Protein product: CASSFRGDHNEQFF.

The rearrangement links TRBV19 to TRBJ1-1; D is possibly TRBD1 (5 bases). The CDR3 length is 15 residues. Trimming cost V 3 bases and J 2 bases, with 13 bases left between them. CDR1 and CDR2 (germline): LNHDA, SQIVND (reference sequence). CDR3 residues: CASSIAPGHNTEAFF. CDR3 nucleotide sequence: TGTGCCAGTAGTATCGCCCCCGGACACAACACTGAAGCTTTCTTT.

Ten or more counts support this clonotype. The genes are TRBV7-9 and TRBJ2-1; no clear D. CDR1 and CDR2 from the germline V gene are SEHNR and FQNEAQ (reference sequence). V dropped 5 bases and J dropped 5 bases, with 19 bases sitting between them. The CDR3 spans 16 residues. The CDR3 coding sequence is TGTGCCAGCAGCCGTCGGAATTTGGGTACCCACAATGAGCAGTTCTTC. Translating gives CASSRRNLGTHNEQFF.

Details on this clonotype: This may stem from a read error, because a much larger clone lies one nucleotide away. The chain links TRBV7-4 to TRBJ2-7; possible D gene TRBD1, 6 bases. Germline V CDR1 and CDR2: SGHVT, SQSDAQ. The CDR3 has 12 residues. V lost 1 base, J lost 6 bases, and 7 bases lay in between. The CDR3 sequence is CASSLEGGEQYV. CDR3 bases: TGTGCCAGCAGCTTAGAAGGGGGCGAGCAGTACGTC.

V gene TRBV6-2 or TRBV6-3 combines with J gene TRBJ2-4; 7 bases map to TRBD1. The CDR3 contains 16 residues. Trimming cost V 6 bases and J 4 bases; bases outside gene matches: 12. CDR1 is MNHEY and CDR2 is SVGEGT in the germline V gene. The CDR3 region has the DNA TGTGCCAGCAGCCAATTCAAGGGGGCGCCTAAAAACATTCAGTACTTC. Protein product: CASSQFKGAPKNIQYF.

The V and J genes are TRBV20-1 and TRBJ2-1, with D unresolved. Between the trimmed V and J ends, which lost 1 base and 10 bases, there was a span of 14 bases. The CDR3 is 13 residues long. From germline, CDR1 is DFQATT and CDR2 SNEGSKA (reference sequence). This CDR3 is CSARVRGYPEQFF. The CDR3 DNA sequence: TGCAGTGCTAGAGTGAGAGGCTACCCCGAGCAGTTCTTC.

This clonotype was recorded a few times. CDR3 sequence reads: CASSSQGWVTDTQYF. CDR3 in DNA: TGTGCCAGCAGCTCACAGGGGTGGGTCACAGATACGCAGTATTTT. V is TRBV7-6 and J is TRBJ2-3; TRBD1 aligns across 7 bases. The trim removed 4 bases at V and 2 bases at J, leaving 6 bases unmatched. The CDR3 consists of 15 residues. The germline gives CDR1 SGHVS, CDR2 FNYEAQ.

V and J are TRBV12-5 and TRBJ2-2; 11 nucleotides line up with TRBD1. The CDR3 is made up of 17 amino acids. Germline V gene sequence: CDR1 LGHNT, CDR2 FRNRAP. V was pared by 0 bases and J by 3 bases, with 3 bases of the junction left unmatched. In DNA form, the CDR3 reads TGTGCTAGTGGTTTGGTCCCGGGACAGGGGGACACCGGGGAGCTGTTTTTT. It translates to CASGLVPGQGDTGELFF.

There are many counts of this clonotype. The rearrangement links TRBV12-3 or TRBV12-4 to TRBJ1-5, with D perhaps matching TRBD1 (5 bases). The CDR3 is 14 amino acids. Trimming took 3 bases from V and 6 from J, leaving 12 bases between them. Here the CDR3 reads CASSLGPPVQPQHF. DNA of the CDR3: TGTGCCAGCAGTTTGGGACCCCCGGTTCAGCCCCAGCATTTT.

This clonotype was detected only a few times. This sequence joins TRBV20-1 and TRBJ2-1; 12 bases line up with TRBD2. Trimming cost V 5 bases and J 7 bases; bases outside gene matches: 6. Germline CDR1 and CDR2: DFQATT and SNEGSKA (reference sequence). The length of the CDR3 is 14 residues. The CDR3 DNA follows: TGCAGTGCTCGACTAGCGGGGGCGGGAAATGAGCAGTTCTTC. This sequence encodes CSARLAGAGNEQFF.

This clonotype was found a few times. The V gene is TRBV6-6, the J gene TRBJ2-2; D call uncertain. Trimming shortened V by 8 bases and J by 6 bases, and 7 bases separated the two germline ends. Germline CDR1 is MNHNY and CDR2 is SVGAGI (reference sequence). The CDR3 contains 11 residues. CDR3 protein: CASGRPGELFF. The CDR3 DNA reads as TGTGCCAGCGGTCGCCCCGGGGAGCTGTTTTTT.

Only a few counts were recorded for this clonotype. The V gene is TRBV11-3, the J gene TRBJ1-1; no firm D call. Trimming took 3 bases from V and 11 from J, leaving 19 bases between them. In germline, CDR1 is SGHNT, CDR2 YENEEA. This CDR3 has 14 residues. In DNA, the CDR3 is TGTGCCAGCAGCTTTCCCCCGTCTTGGCCTGGGGCTTTCTTT. The encoded protein is CASSFPPSWPGAFF.

This clonotype was counted a few times. The genes are TRBV4-3 and TRBJ2-2; no clear D. Germline V gene lookup returns CDR1 LGHNA and CDR2 YSLEER. Trimming pared 0 bases from V and 6 bases from J, leaving 5 bases between. This CDR3 spans 13 amino acids. The CDR3 region is CASSQDQAGELFF. DNA for the CDR3: TGCGCCAGCAGCCAAGATCAAGCCGGGGAGCTGTTTTTT.

On this clonotype itself: Since a much larger clone is just one base distant, this may be a read error. The chain joins TRBV7-2 to TRBJ2-1; TRBD2 aligns across 7 bases. CDR1 and CDR2 from the germline V gene are SGHTA and FQGNSA. The CDR3 is made up of 16 amino acids. V lost 10 bases and J lost 7; bases outside the gene matches: 19. The CDR3 nucleotides are TGTGCCAACAGTCCACGTACCAGCGGGGTAACTAATGAGCAGTTCTTC. Translation: CANSPRTSGVTNEQFF. Full variable domain (outside the CDR3, taken from reference TRBV7-2 and TRBJ2-1): GAGVSQSPSNKVTEKGKDVELRCDPISGHTALYWYRQSLGQGLEFLIYFQGNSAPDKSGLPSDRFSAERTGGSVSTLTIQRTQQEDSAVYLCANSPRTSGVTNEQFFGPGTRLTVL.

This clonotype came up many times. This sequence joins TRBV7-8 and TRBJ2-3, with TRBD2 matching over 15 bases. The germline V gene has CDR1 SGHVS and CDR2 FQNEAQ. The CDR3 runs 19 residues. Trimming took 5 bases from V and 1 from J; bases not matched to a gene: 10. CDR3 loop: CASSEGLAGGTSRTDTQYF. The CDR3 DNA sequence: TGTGCCAGCAGCGAGGGACTAGCGGGGGGTACCTCTCGCACAGATACGCAGTATTTT.

This clonotype was counted a single time. This chain links TRBV29-1 with TRBJ1-1; unclear D gene. The CDR3 runs 14 residues. Germline values: CDR1 SQVTM, CDR2 ANQGSEA. The V gene lost 5 bases and the J gene lost 0 bases, with 13 bases spanning the gap. The CDR3 DNA is TGCAGCGTTCGTCGGACGGGAATGAACACTGAAGCTTTCTTT. Its translation is CSVRRTGMNTEAFF.

The rearrangement links TRBV27 to TRBJ2-7; 9 bases are shared with TRBD1. With V trimmed by 6 bases and J by 4 bases, 10 bases remained unmatched. There are 15 residues in the CDR3. The germline V gene has CDR1 MNHEY and CDR2 SMNVEV (reference sequence). The CDR3 loop reads CASRIRWTGDYEQYV. The CDR3 DNA is TGTGCCAGCAGGATACGCTGGACAGGGGATTACGAGCAGTACGTC.

A few counts support this clonotype. The chain combines TRBV2 with TRBJ2-2, with D possibly being TRBD1 (5 bases). The CDR3 consists of 18 residues. The ends were cut back, 1 base at V and 0 bases at J, with 15 bases in the middle. CDR1 is SNHLY and CDR2 is FYNNEI in the germline V gene. For the CDR3, the DNA is TGTGCCAGCAGTGAAGAGGGCCCGACAGAACCGAACACCGGGGAGCTGTTTTTT. Its protein product is CASSEEGPTEPNTGELFF.

This clonotype occurred a few times. This chain uses TRBV6-2 or TRBV6-3 with TRBJ2-3; TRBD2 matches at 9 bases. The CDR3 has 17 residues. Unmatched junction bases numbered 7, after V lost 0 bases and J lost 3 bases. The germline V gene encodes CDR1 MNHEY and CDR2 SVGEGT. CDR3 protein: CASSYSHSGGPTDTQYF. CDR3 DNA sequence: TGTGCCAGCAGTTACTCCCATAGCGGGGGTCCGACAGATACGCAGTATTTT.

This CDR3 reads CASGLGGTGNIQYF. In DNA, the CDR3 is TGTGCCAGCGGGCTCGGAGGCACCGGAAACATTCAGTACTTC. The chain uses TRBV6-2 or TRBV6-3 and TRBJ2-4; possible D gene TRBD2, 5 bases. Trimming shortened V by 8 bases and J by 6 bases, and 17 bases separated the two germline ends. Germline CDR1 MNHEY, CDR2 SVGEGT. The CDR3 has 14 residues.

On this clonotype itself: A much more abundant neighbour one base away suggests this may be a read error. The rearrangement links TRBV7-6 to TRBJ2-1; maybe TRBD2 (7 bases). Germline loops: CDR1 SGHVS, CDR2 FNYEAQ. This CDR3 comprises 16 residues. CDR3 sequence reads: CGSSLIEGGFYNEQFF. The CDR3, as DNA: TGTGGCAGCAGCTTAATAGAGGGGGGGTTCTACAATGAGCAGTTCTTC.

V usage is TRBV7-2 and J usage is TRBJ2-7; D might be TRBD1 or TRBD2, each matching 7 bases. Germline-derived CDR1 and CDR2 are SGHTA and FQGNSA. Between the trimmed V and J ends, which lost 5 bases and 2 bases, there was a span of 16 bases. The CDR3 covers 15 residues. The DNA of the CDR3 is TGTGCCAGCAGCCCAAGGGGGGGACAGACCTACGAGCAGTACTTC. This encodes CASSPRGGQTYEQYF.